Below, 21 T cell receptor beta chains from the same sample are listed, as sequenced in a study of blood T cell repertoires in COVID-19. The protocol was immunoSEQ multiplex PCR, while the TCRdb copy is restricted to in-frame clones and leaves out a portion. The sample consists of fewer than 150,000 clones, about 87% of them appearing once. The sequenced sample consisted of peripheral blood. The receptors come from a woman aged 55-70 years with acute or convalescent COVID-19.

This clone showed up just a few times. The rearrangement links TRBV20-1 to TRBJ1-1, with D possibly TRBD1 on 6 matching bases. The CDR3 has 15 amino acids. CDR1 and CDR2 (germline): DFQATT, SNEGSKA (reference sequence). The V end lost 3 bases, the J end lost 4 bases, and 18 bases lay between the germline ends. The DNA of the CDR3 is TGCAGTGCTAGTCCCGGCGGGGGCGCGGGCACTGAAGCTTTCTTT. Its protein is CSASPGGGAGTEAFF.

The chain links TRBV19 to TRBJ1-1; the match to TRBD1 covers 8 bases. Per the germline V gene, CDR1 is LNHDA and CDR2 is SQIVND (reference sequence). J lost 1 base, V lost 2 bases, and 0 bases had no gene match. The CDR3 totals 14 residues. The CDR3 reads CASSIQGANTEAFF. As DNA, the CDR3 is TGTGCCAGTAGTATACAGGGGGCGAACACTGAAGCTTTCTTT.

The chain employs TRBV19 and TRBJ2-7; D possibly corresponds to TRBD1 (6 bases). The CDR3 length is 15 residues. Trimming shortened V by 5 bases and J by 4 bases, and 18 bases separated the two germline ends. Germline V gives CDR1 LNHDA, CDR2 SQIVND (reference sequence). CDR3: CASSVGGQTYYEQYF. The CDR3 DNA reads TGTGCCAGTAGTGTCGGCGGACAGACTTATTACGAGCAGTACTTC.

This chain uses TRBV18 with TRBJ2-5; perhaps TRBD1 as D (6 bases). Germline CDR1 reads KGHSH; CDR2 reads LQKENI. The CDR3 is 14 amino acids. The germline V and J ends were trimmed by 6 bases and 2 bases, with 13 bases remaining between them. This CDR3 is CASSSRTVQETQYF. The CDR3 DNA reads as TGTGCCAGCTCCAGTCGGACAGTACAAGAGACCCAGTACTTC. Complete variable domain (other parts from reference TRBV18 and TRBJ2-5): NAGVMQNPRHLVRRRGQEARLRCSPMKGHSHVYWYRQLPEEGLKFMVYLQKENIIDESGMPKERFSAEFPKEGPSILRIQQVVRGDSAAYFCASSSRTVQETQYFGPGTRLLVL.

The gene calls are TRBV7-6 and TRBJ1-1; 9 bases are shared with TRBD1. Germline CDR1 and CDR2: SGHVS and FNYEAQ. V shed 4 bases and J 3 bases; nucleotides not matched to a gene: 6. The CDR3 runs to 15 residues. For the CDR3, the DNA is TGTGCCAGCAGCTCCTCGGGACAGGGCTACACTGAAGCTTTCTTT. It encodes CASSSSGQGYTEAFF.

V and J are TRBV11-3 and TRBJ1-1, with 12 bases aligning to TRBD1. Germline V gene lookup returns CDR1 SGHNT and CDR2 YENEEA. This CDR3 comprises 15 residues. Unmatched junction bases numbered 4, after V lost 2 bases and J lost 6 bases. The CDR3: CASSLMGQGAAEAFF. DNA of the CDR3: TGTGCCAGCAGCTTAATGGGACAGGGGGCGGCTGAAGCTTTCTTT.

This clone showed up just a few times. The CDR3 sequence is CASSLGASSGNTIYF. CDR3 in DNA: TGTGCCAGCAGCTTAGGGGCTTCCTCTGGAAACACCATATATTTT. V is TRBV7-9 and J is TRBJ1-3, with D unresolved. Germline values: CDR1 SEHNR, CDR2 FQNEAQ (reference sequence). Trimming left V 1 base short and J 0 bases short, with 7 bases between. The CDR3 loop spans 15 amino acids.

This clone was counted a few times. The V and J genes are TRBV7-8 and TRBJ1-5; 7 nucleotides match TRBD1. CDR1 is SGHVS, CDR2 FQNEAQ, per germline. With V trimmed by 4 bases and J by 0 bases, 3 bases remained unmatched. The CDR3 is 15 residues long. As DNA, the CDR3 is TGTGCCAGCAGCTATCAGGGGGATAGCAATCAGCCCCAGCATTTT. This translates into CASSYQGDSNQPQHF.

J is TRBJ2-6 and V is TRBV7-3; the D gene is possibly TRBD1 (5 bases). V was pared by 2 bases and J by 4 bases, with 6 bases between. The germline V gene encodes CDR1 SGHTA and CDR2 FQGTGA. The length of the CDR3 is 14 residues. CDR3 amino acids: CASSLGAGANVLTF. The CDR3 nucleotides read TGTGCCAGCAGCTTAGGGGCCGGGGCCAACGTCCTGACTTTC.

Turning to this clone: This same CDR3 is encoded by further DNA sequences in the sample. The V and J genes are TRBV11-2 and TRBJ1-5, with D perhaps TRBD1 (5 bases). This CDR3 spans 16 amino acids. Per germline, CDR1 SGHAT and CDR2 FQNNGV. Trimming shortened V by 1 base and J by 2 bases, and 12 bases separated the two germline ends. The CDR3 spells CASSLGDSGGNQPQHF. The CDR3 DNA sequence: TGTGCCAGCAGCTTAGGGGACTCAGGCGGCAATCAGCCCCAGCATTTT.

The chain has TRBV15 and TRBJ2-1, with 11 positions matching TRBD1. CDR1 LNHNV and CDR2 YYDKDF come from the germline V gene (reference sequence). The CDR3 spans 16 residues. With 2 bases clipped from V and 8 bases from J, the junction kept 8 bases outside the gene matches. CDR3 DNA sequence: TGTGCCACCAGCAGATCGCCGGGACAGGGGGGTGATGAGCAGTTCTTC. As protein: CATSRSPGQGGDEQFF.

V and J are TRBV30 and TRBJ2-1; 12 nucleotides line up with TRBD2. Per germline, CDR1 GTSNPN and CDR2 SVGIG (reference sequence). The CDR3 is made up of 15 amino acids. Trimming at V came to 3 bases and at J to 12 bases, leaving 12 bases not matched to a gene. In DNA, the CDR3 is TGTGCCTGGAGCCCACCCTCCCGGACTAGCGGGACGCAGTTCTTC. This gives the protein CAWSPPSRTSGTQFF.

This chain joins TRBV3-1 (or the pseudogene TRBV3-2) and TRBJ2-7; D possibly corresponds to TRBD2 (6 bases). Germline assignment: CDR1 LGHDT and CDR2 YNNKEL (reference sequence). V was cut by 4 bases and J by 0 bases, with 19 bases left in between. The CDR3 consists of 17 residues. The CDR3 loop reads CASSPGGGRRSSYEQYV. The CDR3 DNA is TGTGCCAGCAGCCCCGGGGGAGGTAGGAGGAGCTCCTACGAGCAGTACGTC.

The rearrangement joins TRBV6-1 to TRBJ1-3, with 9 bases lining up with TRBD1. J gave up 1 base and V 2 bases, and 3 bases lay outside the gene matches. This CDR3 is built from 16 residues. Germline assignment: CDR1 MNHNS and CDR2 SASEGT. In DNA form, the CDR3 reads TGTGCCAGCAGTGAAACCGGGACAGGGTCTGGAAACACCATATATTTT. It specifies CASSETGTGSGNTIYF.

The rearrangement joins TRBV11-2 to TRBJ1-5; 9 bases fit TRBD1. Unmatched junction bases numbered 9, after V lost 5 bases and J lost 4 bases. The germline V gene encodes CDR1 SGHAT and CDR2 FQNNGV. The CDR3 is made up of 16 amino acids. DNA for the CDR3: TGTGCCAGCAGCAAGCTAACAGGGGGCCGGAATCAGCCCCAGCATTTT. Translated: CASSKLTGGRNQPQHF.

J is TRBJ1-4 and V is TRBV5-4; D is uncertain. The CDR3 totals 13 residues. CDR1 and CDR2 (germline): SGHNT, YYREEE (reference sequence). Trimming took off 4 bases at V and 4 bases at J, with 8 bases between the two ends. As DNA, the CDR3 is TGTGCCAGCAGCACGGTAGTTAATGAAAAACTGTTTTTT. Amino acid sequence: CASSTVVNEKLFF.

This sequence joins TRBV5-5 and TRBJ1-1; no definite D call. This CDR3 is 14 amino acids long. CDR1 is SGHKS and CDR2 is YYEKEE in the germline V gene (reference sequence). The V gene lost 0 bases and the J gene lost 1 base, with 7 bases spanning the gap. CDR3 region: CASSLVIANTEAFF. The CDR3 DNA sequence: TGTGCCAGCAGCTTGGTGATAGCGAACACTGAAGCTTTCTTT.

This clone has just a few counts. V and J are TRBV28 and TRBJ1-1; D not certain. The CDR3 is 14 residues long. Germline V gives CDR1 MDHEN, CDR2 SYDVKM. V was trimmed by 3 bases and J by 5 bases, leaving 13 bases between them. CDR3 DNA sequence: TGTGCCAGCAGTTTTAGCCGCCTCGGGACTGAAGCTTTCTTT. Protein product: CASSFSRLGTEAFF.

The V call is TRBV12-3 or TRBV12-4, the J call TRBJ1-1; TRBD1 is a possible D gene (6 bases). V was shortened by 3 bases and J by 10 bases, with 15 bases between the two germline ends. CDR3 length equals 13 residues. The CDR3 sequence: CASSLDSRRIAFF. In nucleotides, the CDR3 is TGTGCCAGCAGTTTGGACAGCCGACGAATAGCTTTCTTT.

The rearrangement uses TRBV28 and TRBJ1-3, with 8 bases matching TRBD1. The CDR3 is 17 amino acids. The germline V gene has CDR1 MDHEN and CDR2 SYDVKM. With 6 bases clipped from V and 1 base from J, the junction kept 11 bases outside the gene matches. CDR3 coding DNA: TGTGCCAGCAGACAATCGGACAGGGTTAAGTCTGGAAACACCATATATTTT. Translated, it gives CASRQSDRVKSGNTIYF.

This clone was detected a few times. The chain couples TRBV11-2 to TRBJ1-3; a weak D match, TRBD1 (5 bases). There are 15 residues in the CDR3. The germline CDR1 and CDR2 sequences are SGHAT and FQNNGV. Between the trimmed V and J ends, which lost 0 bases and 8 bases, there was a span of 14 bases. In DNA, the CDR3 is TGTGCCAGCAGCTTAGAGGGGCTGTACGTAGACACCATATATTTT. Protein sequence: CASSLEGLYVDTIYF.